Each of the 15 T cell receptor beta chains below was sequenced from the same sample in a study of blood T cell repertoires in COVID-19. Some clones are missing from TCRdb's copy, which holds only in-frame ones; the method was immunoSEQ multiplex PCR. The sample has roughly 35,000 clones; under 90% are singletons. Sequencing input: peripheral blood. Source of these receptors: a man in his 70s with acute or convalescent COVID-19.

The chain carries TRBV28 and TRBJ1-1; 8 bases are shared with TRBD1. The length of the CDR3 is 18 residues. Germline assignment: CDR1 MDHEN and CDR2 SYDVKM. Trimming at V came to 8 bases and at J to 5 bases, leaving 22 bases not matched to a gene. CDR3 DNA: TGTGCCAGCTGGGCCCTCGTCGGGACAGGCGGGGGTACGACTGAAGCTTTCTTT. The encoded protein is CASWALVGTGGGTTEAFF.

This sequence joins TRBV2 and TRBJ2-3; possibly TRBD1 for D (5 bases). CDR1 and CDR2 (germline): SNHLY, FYNNEI. V was pared by 3 bases and J by 4 bases, with 11 bases between. The CDR3 has 14 residues. CDR3 in DNA: TGTGCCAGCAGTGAGTCCAGGGTCGCAGATACGCAGTATTTT. Its translation is CASSESRVADTQYF. The full variable domain, its missing parts supplied by reference TRBV2 and TRBJ2-3, is EPEVTQTPSHQVTQMGQEVILRCVPISNHLYFYWYRQILGQKVEFLVSFYNNEISEKSEIFDDQFSVERPDGSNFTLKIRSTKLEDSAMYFCASSESRVADTQYFGPGTRLTVL.

This rearrangement joins TRBV13 to TRBJ1-2; no reliable D call. Germline values: CDR1 PRHDT, CDR2 FYEKMQ (reference sequence). This CDR3 has 18 amino acids. V was pared by 0 bases and J by 1 base, with 18 bases between. The CDR3 loop is CASSLGGTASLLNYGYTF. In nucleotides, the CDR3 is TGTGCCAGCAGCTTAGGAGGAACAGCCTCTCTTCTTAACTATGGCTACACCTTC. Full variable domain (missing parts from reference TRBV13 and TRBJ1-2): AAGVIQSPRHLIKEKRETATLKCYPIPRHDTVYWYQQGPGQDPQFLISFYEKMQSDKGSIPDRFSAQQFSDYHSELNMSSLELGDSALYFCASSLGGTASLLNYGYTFGSGTRLTVV.

This chain uses TRBV5-1 with TRBJ2-1; 9 bases line up with TRBD2. The trim removed 0 bases at V and 5 bases at J, leaving 3 bases unmatched. Germline loops: CDR1 SGHRS, CDR2 YFSETQ. The CDR3 is made up of 15 amino acids. CDR3 nucleotides: TGCGCCAGCAGCTTGGGGGCTAGCGGGGACAATGAGCAGTTCTTC. It specifies CASSLGASGDNEQFF.

This clone was found once. The chain is built from TRBV28 and TRBJ1-4; the match to TRBD1 covers 8 bases. The ends lost 4 bases at V and 8 bases at J; junction bases unmatched: 9. Germline V gives CDR1 MDHEN, CDR2 SYDVKM. The CDR3 extends over 15 amino acids. The CDR3 spells CASSWSGGAGEKLFF. The CDR3 nucleotides are TGTGCCAGCAGTTGGTCAGGGGGCGCGGGAGAAAAACTGTTTTTT.

This rearrangement joins TRBV5-5 to TRBJ2-3; 14 bases line up with TRBD2. The CDR3 extends over 19 amino acids. The germline gives CDR1 SGHKS, CDR2 YYEKEE (reference sequence). The J segment lost 2 bases and the V segment lost 0 bases, leaving 8 bases of the junction unmatched. CDR3 protein: CASSLGGTSGSTNTDTQYF. The CDR3 bases are TGTGCCAGCAGCTTGGGGGGGACTAGCGGGAGCACTAACACAGATACGCAGTATTTT.

The rearrangement joins TRBV28 to TRBJ2-3, with 9 nucleotides matching TRBD2. Germline CDR1 is MDHEN and CDR2 is SYDVKM. With V trimmed by 1 base and J by 1 base, 6 bases remained unmatched. This CDR3 contains 17 residues. CDR3 sequence: CASSLFLAGTGTDTQYF. The CDR3 DNA follows: TGTGCCAGCAGTTTATTCCTAGCGGGGACTGGCACAGATACGCAGTATTTT.

This rearrangement joins TRBV18 to TRBJ1-3; D perhaps matches TRBD1 (6 bases). This CDR3 has 15 residues. With 6 bases removed from V and 0 bases from J, the gap between germline ends came to 12 bases. Germline V lookup: CDR1 KGHSH, CDR2 LQKENI. CDR3 amino acids: CASSPGHSSGNTIYF. In nucleotides, the CDR3 is TGTGCCAGCTCCCCGGGACACAGCTCTGGAAACACCATATATTTT. Complete variable domain (other parts from reference TRBV18 and TRBJ1-3): NAGVMQNPRHLVRRRGQEARLRCSPMKGHSHVYWYRQLPEEGLKFMVYLQKENIIDESGMPKERFSAEFPKEGPSILRIQQVVRGDSAAYFCASSPGHSSGNTIYFGEGSWLTVV.

V is TRBV28 and J is TRBJ2-1; a possible D gene is TRBD2 (5 bases). With 2 bases removed from V and 13 bases from J, the gap between germline ends came to 12 bases. Germline values: CDR1 MDHEN, CDR2 SYDVKM. The CDR3 totals 12 residues. CDR3 protein: CASSLTRDFQFF. CDR3 DNA: TGTGCCAGCAGTTTAACGAGGGATTTCCAGTTCTTC. Full variable domain (remainder filled in from reference TRBV28 and TRBJ2-1): DVKVTQSSRYLVKRTGEKVFLECVQDMDHENMFWYRQDPGLGLRLIYFSYDVKMKEKGDIPEGYSVSREKKERFSLILESASTNQTSMYLCASSLTRDFQFFGPGTRLTVL.

The CDR3 region has the DNA TGTGCCAGCAGTTTTCTATCCGAGCAGTACTTC. Amino acid sequence: CASSFLSEQYF. V gene TRBV27 combines with J gene TRBJ2-7, with no clear D. This CDR3 comprises 11 residues. Trimming shortened V by 3 bases and J by 6 bases, and 6 bases separated the two germline ends. Germline V gene lookup returns CDR1 MNHEY and CDR2 SMNVEV (reference sequence).

This rearrangement joins TRBV6-5 to TRBJ2-4; no firm D call. Germline values: CDR1 MNHEY, CDR2 SVGAGI. V lost 6 bases to trimming and J lost 11 bases, with 17 bases between them. The CDR3 covers 13 residues. CDR3: CASSQPPLGVQYF. DNA of the CDR3: TGTGCCAGCAGCCAACCGCCGCTAGGTGTTCAGTACTTC.

J is TRBJ1-6 and V is TRBV25-1; a weak D match, TRBD1 (5 bases). There are 14 residues in the CDR3. The germline V gene has CDR1 MGHDK and CDR2 SYGVNS. V was shortened by 3 bases and J by 5 bases, with 8 bases between the two germline ends. The CDR3 DNA reads TGTGCCAGCAGTGAGGGGCAGAATAATTCACCCCTCCACTTT. This codes for CASSEGQNNSPLHF.

J is TRBJ2-3 and V is TRBV5-1; the match to TRBD2 covers 14 bases. V shed 4 bases and J 4 bases; nucleotides not matched to a gene: 5. The CDR3 loop spans 16 amino acids. Germline CDR1 SGHRS, CDR2 YFSETQ. DNA of the CDR3: TGCGCCAGCAGCCGGGGACTAGCGGGAGAGGCAGATACGCAGTATTTT. Translation: CASSRGLAGEADTQYF.

This clone was detected once. The chain combines TRBV6-5 with TRBJ2-7; D unresolved. The CDR3 is made up of 13 amino acids. V was cut by 10 bases and J by 3 bases, with 16 bases left in between. In germline, CDR1 is MNHEY, CDR2 SVGAGI. The DNA for the CDR3 is TGTGCCACCCAACGTACAGCTTACTACGAGCAGTACTTC. Amino acids: CATQRTAYYEQYF.

J is TRBJ1-1 and V is TRBV19; 8 bases align to TRBD1. J gave up 6 bases and V 5 bases, and 14 bases lay outside the gene matches. The CDR3 runs 16 residues. From germline, CDR1 is LNHDA and CDR2 SQIVND (reference sequence). The CDR3 protein is CASSLGQGYATSEAFF. The DNA for the CDR3 is TGTGCCAGTAGTCTCGGACAGGGTTATGCTACCTCTGAAGCTTTCTTT.